The rows below give T cell receptor beta chains drawn from one sample of a study of patients and donors after allogeneic stem cell transplantation. From the RT-PCR reads, TCRdb called clonotypes with MiXCR, one entry per CDR3 protein. The table lists some 960,000 distinct CDR3 sequences, roughly 18% of them singletons. The sequenced material came from blood, either unsorted or a sorted T cell fraction (not recorded which). All receptors come from a human donor who was either an allogeneic HSCT recipient or a stem cell or donor lymphocyte infusion donor (not recorded which). It is not recorded whose cells these are; they may come from a transplant donor. Both conserved end residues are part of each CDR3. D genes are given only for firm matches. Some rows have no size entry. The others give once, few or many, or a class for an expanded clone.

D gene,V gene,J gene,clone size,CDR3 DNA,CDR3 protein
-,TRBV25-1,TRBJ1-1,-,TGTGCCAGCAGTGAGCTACGGACGGCCGGCACTGAAGCTTTCTTT,CASSELRTAGTEAFF
TRBD2,TRBV20-1,TRBJ2-5,few,TGCAGTGCGATACTAGCGACGGAGGAGACCCAGTACTTC,CSAILATEETQYF
-,TRBV2,TRBJ2-7,-,TGTGCCAGCATGAGGACACTTGCAACCTACGAGCAGTACTTC,CASMRTLATYEQYF
-,TRBV5-1,TRBJ2-1,many,TGCGCCAGCAGCTTGGAGGCGGGTAACCCCTGGGGCAATGAGCAGTTCTTC,CASSLEAGNPWGNEQFF
-,TRBV12-3/TRBV12-4,TRBJ1-6,-,TGTGCCAGCAGCTCTCAACAGGGAAACTCACCCCTCCACTTT,CASSSQQGNSPLHF
TRBD2,TRBV20-1,TRBJ2-1,-,TGCAGTGCCCCTGGACTAGCGGGGGGTGATATCAATGAGCAGTTCTTC,CSAPGLAGGDINEQFF
-,TRBV7-3,TRBJ2-1,-,TGTGCCAGCAGCCTCACCCCCGGGAGCTATGAGCAGTTCTTC,CASSLTPGSYEQFF
-,TRBV7-8,TRBJ1-2,-,TGTGCCAGCAGCCCCCACAGGAGTGCTAACTATGGCTACACCTTC,CASSPHRSANYGYTF
TRBD2,TRBV30,TRBJ2-1,few,TGTGCCTGGGCGGGGGGGTATGAGCAGTTCTTC,CAWAGGYEQFF
TRBD2,TRBV3-1,TRBJ2-3,-,TGTGCCAGCAGCCTTCAGCGGGAGGACCCCACAGATACGCAGTATTTT,CASSLQREDPTDTQYF
-,TRBV29-1,TRBJ2-3,few,TGCAGCGTTGCGACGGCAGATACGCAGTATTTT,CSVATADTQYF
-,TRBV5-5,TRBJ2-7,-,TGTGCCAGCAGCTTGGTTGGGCTTTCTCTACGAGTGCAGTACTTC,CASSLVGLSLRVQYF
TRBD1,TRBV29-1,TRBJ1-2,-,TGCAGCGTTGAAGCCGGGACAGGCCTTGGCTACACCTTC,CSVEAGTGLGYTF
TRBD1,TRBV12-3/TRBV12-4,TRBJ1-5,-,TGTGCCAGCAGTGTCGATACTGGGACAGCCTTCCCTAGTCAGCCCCAGCATTTT,CASSVDTGTAFPSQPQHF
-,TRBV5-1,TRBJ1-2,few,TGCGCCAGCAGCCCTTTGGGGGCTTATGGCTACACCTTC,CASSPLGAYGYTF
TRBD1,TRBV5-1,TRBJ1-2,many,TGCGCCAGCAGCAGCGGGGACAGGCCACCCGACTATGGCTACACCTTC,CASSSGDRPPDYGYTF
-,TRBV19,TRBJ2-7,-,TGTGCCAGTAGTATAGGCGGCGCGGACGCCTACGAGCAGTACTTC,CASSIGGADAYEQYF
TRBD2,TRBV20-1,TRBJ2-3,-,TGCAGTGCTAGAGACCCCATCGGCGGGAGCACCGATACGCAGTATTTT,CSARDPIGGSTDTQYF
TRBD2,TRBV5-1,TRBJ2-3,few,TGCGCCAGCAGCTTGGAAAAGCGGGGAGGCACAGATACGCAGTATTTT,CASSLEKRGGTDTQYF
-,TRBV4-1,TRBJ1-2,-,TGCGCCAGCAGCCAAGATCCGGCAGGGAGTACCTATGGCTACACCTTC,CASSQDPAGSTYGYTF
-,TRBV5-1,TRBJ2-7,few,TGCGCCAGCAGCTCGGAACCCGGGACTTTGTCCTACGAGCAGTACTTC,CASSSEPGTLSYEQYF
-,TRBV24-1,TRBJ2-2,few,TGTGCCACCAAGGGACAAATGAACACCGGGGAGCTGTTTTTT,CATKGQMNTGELFF
TRBD1,TRBV12-3/TRBV12-4,TRBJ1-6,many,TGCGCCAGCAGCCCGGGACAGGGAAATTCACCCCTCCACTTT,CASSPGQGNSPLHF
TRBD1,TRBV9,TRBJ1-2,once,TGTGCCAGCAGCGCGGAGACAGGGGGTTGGGGTGGCTACACCTTC,CASSAETGGWGGYTF
-,TRBV29-1,TRBJ1-2,-,TGCAGCGTTGACCAACCGGGACAACGTCGAGGCTACACCTTC,CSVDQPGQRRGYTF
-,TRBV20-1,TRBJ1-1,many,TGCAGTGCTACCGCACGCGTTGCAGGGCCCACTGAAGCTTTCTTT,CSATARVAGPTEAFF
-,TRBV6-6,TRBJ2-4,-,TGTGCCACCACGGGGCAGGGTAAAAACATTCAGTACTTC,CATTGQGKNIQYF
TRBD1,TRBV6-5,TRBJ1-3,-,TGTGCCAGCAGTTATGGGGACAGGGGGTCTGGAAACACCATATATTTT,CASSYGDRGSGNTIYF
TRBD1,TRBV27,TRBJ1-1,few,TGTGCCAGCAGTCATCGACAGGGATCGGTGAACACTGAAGCTTTCTTT,CASSHRQGSVNTEAFF
TRBD1,TRBV27,TRBJ1-2,few,TGTGCCAGCAGTTTTTCTGACAGGGGTTACTATGGCTACACCTTC,CASSFSDRGYYGYTF
-,TRBV7-2,TRBJ1-2,-,TGTGCCAGCCGAGTAATGGGAACGGATGGCTACACCTTC,CASRVMGTDGYTF
-,TRBV7-9,TRBJ1-1,-,TGTGCCAGCAGCCCACTTATAGGGGAATTCGGGAACACTGAAGCTTTCTTT,CASSPLIGEFGNTEAFF
-,TRBV27,TRBJ2-7,-,TGTGCCAGCAGTTTCTTAGACGCAAGCGGGACAACTTACGAGCAGTACTTC,CASSFLDASGTTYEQYF
-,TRBV12-3/TRBV12-4,TRBJ1-2,few,TGTGCCAGCAGTTTGGCGTTCTATGGCTACACCTTC,CASSLAFYGYTF
TRBD2,TRBV6-1,TRBJ2-1,once,TGTGCCAGCAGTCGGCGGGAGCGATGGGTCAATGAGCAGTTCTTC,CASSRRERWVNEQFF
-,TRBV12-3/TRBV12-4,TRBJ2-5,-,TGTGCCAGCAGTTTACCGACAGTCCGGGAGACCCAGTACTTC,CASSLPTVRETQYF
-,TRBV29-1,TRBJ2-7,-,TGCAGCGCCTTCGTCTCCGAGGACGAGCAGTACTTC,CSAFVSEDEQYF
TRBD1,TRBV5-1,TRBJ2-3,few,TGCGCCAGCAGCTTCGGAGCCGGGACAGGAAGCACAGATACGCAGTATTTT,CASSFGAGTGSTDTQYF
TRBD2,TRBV11-3,TRBJ2-7,few,TGTGCCAGCAGCTTAAATCTAGCGGTCGGCGAGCAGTACTTC,CASSLNLAVGEQYF
TRBD1,TRBV6-5,TRBJ1-1,-,TGTGCCAGCAGTTACGGACACAGGGGAAGATGGAACACTGAAGCTTTCTTT,CASSYGHRGRWNTEAFF
-,TRBV24-1,TRBJ2-5,-,TGTGCCACCAGTGGACAGGCGGAAGAGACCCAGTACTTC,CATSGQAEETQYF
-,TRBV12-3/TRBV12-4,TRBJ2-3,many,TGTGCCAGCAGTGCCCGACAGGAGGGAGCAGATACGCAGTATTTT,CASSARQEGADTQYF
-,TRBV20-1,TRBJ1-3,-,TGCAGTGCTAGTCTCACAGCCCCCTCTGGAAACACCATATATTTT,CSASLTAPSGNTIYF
-,TRBV29-1,TRBJ1-1,few,TGCAGCTTCCGGGAGGTCCTAGGGGCCGAAGCTTTCTTT,CSFREVLGAEAFF
-,TRBV7-9,TRBJ2-2,-,TGTGCCAGCAGCTCACAAAACGGGGGCTCGAACACCGGGGAGCTGTTTTTT,CASSSQNGGSNTGELFF
TRBD2,TRBV12-3/TRBV12-4,TRBJ2-7,few,TGTGCCAGCAGTCCTCGAAGGACTAGGAGGTACGAGCAGTACTTC,CASSPRRTRRYEQYF
-,TRBV4-2,TRBJ2-1,few,TGTGCCAGCAGCAAACGAGAATCGGGCGGTGAGCAGTTCTTC,CASSKRESGGEQFF
TRBD2,TRBV5-1,TRBJ2-5,-,TGCGCCAGCAGGGGGACTAGCGTGATGGAGACCCAGTACTTC,CASRGTSVMETQYF
-,TRBV7-9,TRBJ1-5,-,TGTGCCAGCAAGGGGTTGAATCAGCCCCAGCATTTT,CASKGLNQPQHF
TRBD1,TRBV29-1,TRBJ2-7,-,TGCAGCGTTCTGACAGGGTCCTCCTACGAGCAGTACTTC,CSVLTGSSYEQYF
TRBD1,TRBV12-3/TRBV12-4,TRBJ2-1,many,TGTGCCAGTAAGGGGACAGCTTGGAAAAATGAGCAGTTCTTC,CASKGTAWKNEQFF